A single sample is the source of the 26 T cell receptor beta chains below, sequenced in a study of blood T cell repertoires in COVID-19. Sequencing was performed with immunoSEQ multiplex PCR; in TCRdb, only in-frame clones are kept and a portion is missing. Here the sample spans 400,000 to 500,000 clones, over 75% being singletons. The sequenced sample consisted of PBMCs or T cells enriched from blood (not recorded which). The origin of the receptors is a woman aged 18-35 years who had been exposed to COVID-19.

The genes are TRBV28 and TRBJ1-1; 7 positions agree with TRBD1. The trim removed 7 bases at V and 3 bases at J, leaving 14 bases unmatched. Germline CDR1 reads MDHEN; CDR2 reads SYDVKM. The length of the CDR3 is 16 residues. For the CDR3, the DNA is TGTGCCAGCACTACCGCGGGACAGCCGGGGTACACTGAAGCTTTCTTT. This sequence encodes CASTTAGQPGYTEAFF.

The chain has TRBV3-1 (or the pseudogene TRBV3-2) and TRBJ1-2; D gene uncertain. Germline V gene lookup returns CDR1 LGHDT and CDR2 YNNKEL (reference sequence). V was cut by 4 bases and J by 2 bases, with 17 bases left in between. This CDR3 has 16 amino acids. The CDR3 DNA is TGTGCCAGCAGCCCATCCAATGGTCAGGCGAACTATGGCTACACCTTC. Translation: CASSPSNGQANYGYTF.

This clone was counted a few times. The chain uses TRBV5-1 and TRBJ2-2; D might be TRBD1 (6 bases). The CDR3 totals 18 residues. Germline V CDR1 and CDR2: SGHRS, YFSETQ. Deletions cut 3 bases from V and 4 bases from J, with 22 bases between. The CDR3 sequence is CASSSKILTGSVTGELFF. In DNA form, the CDR3 reads TGCGCCAGCAGCTCTAAAATCCTTACAGGGTCGGTCACCGGGGAGCTGTTTTTT.

V and J are TRBV28 and TRBJ1-6; 8 nucleotides agree with TRBD1. Germline V lookup: CDR1 MDHEN, CDR2 SYDVKM. V lost 5 bases and J lost 5; bases outside the gene matches: 5. This CDR3 is built from 15 residues. The CDR3 DNA is TGTGCCAGCAGTGTTGGACAGGGTAATAATTCACCCCTCCACTTT. Residues: CASSVGQGNNSPLHF.

V is TRBV12-3 or TRBV12-4 and J is TRBJ1-3, with D perhaps TRBD1 (5 bases). Trimming removed 3 bases at V and 7 bases at J, with 10 bases between. This CDR3 has 13 residues. CDR3 residues: CASSFRDLNTIYF. The CDR3 coding sequence is TGTGCCAGCAGTTTCAGGGATCTGAACACCATATATTTT.

A few counts support this clone. The chain carries TRBV27 and TRBJ2-7; the D is unclear. This CDR3 comprises 14 residues. The germline V and J ends were trimmed by 2 bases and 0 bases, with 8 bases remaining between them. CDR1 MNHEY and CDR2 SMNVEV come from the germline V gene (reference sequence). The DNA for the CDR3 is TGTGCCAGCAGTTTAACGCGGAGCTCCTACGAGCAGTACTTC. Residues: CASSLTRSSYEQYF.

The J gene is TRBJ2-5, the V gene TRBV28; TRBD1 is a possible D gene (7 bases). The CDR3 totals 15 residues. CDR1 MDHEN and CDR2 SYDVKM come from the germline V gene. The V end lost 3 bases, the J end lost 1 base, and 12 bases lay between the germline ends. The CDR3, as DNA: TGTGCCAGCAGTTTTTCAGGGGGAGGCCAAGAGACCCAGTACTTC. Residues: CASSFSGGGQETQYF.

The CDR3 reads CASSLDRGLAPFQQFF. CDR3 in DNA: TGTGCCAGCAGCTTAGATCGAGGACTAGCGCCATTTCAGCAGTTCTTC. The chain has TRBV11-3 and TRBJ2-1, with 9 bases matching TRBD2. V was clipped by 0 bases and J by 11 bases; unmatched bases: 11. The CDR3 length is 16 residues. Germline CDR1 and CDR2: SGHNT and YENEEA.

This chain links TRBV12-5 with TRBJ1-6, with 8 bases that match TRBD1. Per germline, CDR1 LGHNT and CDR2 FRNRAP. V lost 4 bases to trimming and J lost 6 bases; unmatched junction nucleotides: 8. The CDR3 spans 16 residues. As DNA, the CDR3 is TGTGCTAGTGGTTGGGGGACAGGTGAGGCTAATTCACCCCTCCACTTT. It yields the protein CASGWGTGEANSPLHF.

V is TRBV10-3 and J is TRBJ2-7; no definite D call. This CDR3 is 11 amino acids long. Trimming removed 4 bases from V and 5 bases from J, with 6 bases in between. The germline CDR1 and CDR2 sequences are ENHRY and SYGVKD. CDR3 nucleotide sequence: TGTGCCATCAGTGTGCAGAACGAGCAGTACTTC. Encoded protein: CAISVQNEQYF.

J is TRBJ2-7 and V is TRBV5-1; TRBD1 matches at 8 bases. This CDR3 has 14 residues. The trim removed 2 bases at V and 3 bases at J, leaving 4 bases unmatched. Germline V lookup: CDR1 SGHRS, CDR2 YFSETQ. The CDR3 nucleotides read TGCGCCAGCAGCTTTGGACAGGGTGTCTACGAGCAGTACTTC. This encodes CASSFGQGVYEQYF.

The V and J genes are TRBV19 and TRBJ2-7; a weak D match, TRBD1 (5 bases). In germline, CDR1 is LNHDA, CDR2 SQIVND (reference sequence). The CDR3 has 13 residues. V lost 10 bases, J lost 5 bases, and 18 bases lay in between. CDR3 protein: CATAQQGINEQYF. CDR3 DNA: TGTGCCACCGCCCAGCAGGGTATTAACGAGCAGTACTTC. Using reference TRBV19 and TRBJ2-7 for the parts outside the CDR3, the full variable domain is DGGITQSPKYLFRKEGQNVTLSCEQNLNHDAMYWYRQDPGQGLRLIYYSQIVNDFQKGDIAEGYSVSREKKESFPLTVTSAQKNPTAFYLCATAQQGINEQYFGPGTRLTVT.

The V gene is TRBV25-1, the J gene TRBJ2-2, with unresolved D. The CDR3 extends over 15 amino acids. The germline V and J ends were trimmed by 1 base and 0 bases, with 6 bases remaining between them. CDR1 is MGHDK, CDR2 SYGVNS, per germline. CDR3 loop: CASSEWAANTGELFF. Here the CDR3 DNA reads TGTGCCAGCAGTGAATGGGCCGCGAACACCGGGGAGCTGTTTTTT.

In DNA, the CDR3 is TGTGCCAGCAGCGCCTTACTGTCGGTAACCTACGAGCAGTACTTC. This codes for CASSALLSVTYEQYF. V and J are TRBV4-2 and TRBJ2-7; D ambiguous. Germline V gene sequence: CDR1 LGHNA, CDR2 YNFKEQ. Trimming shortened V by 5 bases and J by 2 bases, and 16 bases separated the two germline ends. CDR3 length: 15 residues.

CDR3 DNA: TGTGCCAGCAGCTCCAGACTGGCGGAAAGCTCCTACAATGAGCAGTTCTTC. Translating gives CASSSRLAESSYNEQFF. The J gene is TRBJ2-1, the V gene TRBV7-6; no clear D. V was clipped by 4 bases and J by 0 bases, with 16 bases between them. Looked up from germline, CDR1 is SGHVS and CDR2 is FNYEAQ. The CDR3 runs to 17 residues.

The rearrangement links TRBV28 to TRBJ2-1, with a possible D match to TRBD1 (6 bases). Germline CDR1 is MDHEN and CDR2 is SYDVKM. The CDR3 has 15 amino acids. V lost 6 bases to trimming and J lost 4 bases, with 16 bases between them. The CDR3 nucleotides are TGTGCCAGCAGGGGTTTTGGGGGCGAATACAATGAGCAGTTCTTC. Its protein product is CASRGFGGEYNEQFF.

The gene calls are TRBV15 and TRBJ1-3; TRBD1 matches 9 bases. The V segment lost 7 bases and the J segment 4 bases; nucleotides outside the gene matches: 8. The CDR3 totals 15 residues. Germline V CDR1 and CDR2: LNHNV, YYDKDF (reference sequence). For the CDR3, the DNA is TGTGCCACCACCACCGACAGGGGGGGAGGAAACACCATATATTTT. It is translated as CATTTDRGGGNTIYF.

This chain connects TRBV7-2 to TRBJ2-1; 14 nucleotides line up with TRBD2. CDR3 length: 15 residues. CDR1 and CDR2 from the germline V gene are SGHTA and FQGNSA. The V segment lost 4 bases and the J segment 10 bases; nucleotides outside the gene matches: 6. DNA of the CDR3: TGTGCCAGCAGCTCAGGACTAGCGGGGGGCGGAGAGCAGTTCTTC. This gives the protein CASSSGLAGGGEQFF.

On this clone: At the DNA level, this CDR3 is encoded by other sequences in the same sample as well. Here the CDR3 DNA reads TGTGCCAGCAGCCAGCGGTCAAACCAAGAGACCCAGTACTTC. Protein sequence: CASSQRSNQETQYF. The chain has TRBV3-1 (or the pseudogene TRBV3-2) and TRBJ2-5; D not resolved. This CDR3 has 14 residues. Germline loops: CDR1 LGHDT, CDR2 YNNKEL (reference sequence). Trimming removed 3 bases at V and 0 bases at J, with 8 bases between.

The chain carries TRBV2 and TRBJ2-5; TRBD2 matches 14 bases. CDR1 and CDR2 from the germline V gene are SNHLY and FYNNEI. V trimming: 6 bases; J trimming: 4 bases; junction bases outside the gene matches: 10. The CDR3 extends over 17 amino acids. The CDR3 loop is CASRDSGTSGGGETQYF. CDR3 coding DNA: TGTGCCAGCAGGGATTCGGGGACTAGCGGGGGAGGAGAGACCCAGTACTTC.

The gene calls are TRBV5-1 and TRBJ2-1, with D perhaps matching TRBD2 (7 bases). The germline V gene encodes CDR1 SGHRS and CDR2 YFSETQ. V lost 4 bases, J lost 0 bases, and 20 bases lay in between. The CDR3 loop spans 18 amino acids. The CDR3 loop is CASSPARGGGPSYNEQFF. The CDR3 coding sequence is TGCGCCAGCAGCCCGGCGAGGGGGGGAGGCCCCTCCTACAATGAGCAGTTCTTC.

The chain is built from TRBV7-2 and TRBJ2-3; D uncertain. V gave up 5 bases and J gave up 2 bases, with 5 bases separating them. The germline V gene has CDR1 SGHTA and CDR2 FQGNSA. The CDR3 extends over 12 amino acids. CDR3 in DNA: TGTGCCAGCAGCGTTTACACAGATACGCAGTATTTT. This translates into CASSVYTDTQYF.

This rearrangement joins TRBV28 to TRBJ1-5, with TRBD1 as a possible D gene (5 bases). V lost 6 bases, J lost 3 bases, and 12 bases lay in between. The CDR3 totals 14 residues. Germline CDR1 reads MDHEN; CDR2 reads SYDVKM. CDR3: CASRSQGLNQPQHF. The CDR3 region has the DNA TGTGCCAGCAGGAGTCAGGGCCTCAATCAGCCCCAGCATTTT. The full variable domain, with the rest looked up from reference TRBV28 and TRBJ1-5, is DVKVTQSSRYLVKRTGEKVFLECVQDMDHENMFWYRQDPGLGLRLIYFSYDVKMKEKGDIPEGYSVSREKKERFSLILESASTNQTSMYLCASRSQGLNQPQHFGDGTRLSIL.

The V call is TRBV7-2, the J call TRBJ2-7, with 8 bases aligning to TRBD2. Germline assignment: CDR1 SGHTA and CDR2 FQGNSA. V lost 4 bases to trimming and J lost 1 base; unmatched junction nucleotides: 18. This CDR3 is 19 amino acids long. CDR3 DNA: TGTGCCAGCAGCTCGATTCCCGCCTCTACGCGGGGGGATTCCTACGAGCAGTACTTC. As protein: CASSSIPASTRGDSYEQYF.

The rearrangement joins TRBV2 to TRBJ2-7; D possibly corresponds to TRBD2 (5 bases). Per the germline V gene, CDR1 is SNHLY and CDR2 is FYNNEI. The CDR3 has 12 amino acids. The V end was cut by 2 bases, the J end by 5 bases, with 7 bases between. For the CDR3, the DNA is TGTGCCAGCAGTGAACTCGGGGACGAGCAGTACTTC. Protein sequence: CASSELGDEQYF.

This sequence joins TRBV27 and TRBJ1-2; tentative D call: TRBD1 (6 bases). The CDR3 is made up of 12 amino acids. Trimming shortened V by 8 bases and J by 2 bases, and 9 bases separated the two germline ends. CDR1 is MNHEY and CDR2 is SMNVEV in the germline V gene (reference sequence). CDR3 bases: TGTGCCAGCGGACAGCGAAACTATGGCTACACCTTC. Translating gives CASGQRNYGYTF.